Listed here are 14 T cell receptor beta chains from one sample, sequenced in a study of beta chain features in type 1 diabetes. Expressed TCRB transcripts were sequenced because the isolated RNA had all been reverse transcribed beforehand. Generated by immunoSEQ multiplex PCR, the TCRdb table keeps only in-frame clones and is missing some. The sample includes around 140,000 clones, approximately 10% of them seen just once. The antigens of these receptors remain unknown. Study outcomes and limitations: There was a moderate but significant shortening of TCRB CDR3s in all four CD4+ subsets of Type 1 diabetes patients.

The sequenced sample was central memory CD4+ T cells from blood. The receptors here all came from a young man with type 1 diabetes.

This clone has a handful of counts. This chain's CDR3 is CASSPGQNLYGYTF. CDR3 coding DNA: TGTGCCAGCAGCCCGGGACAGAACCTATATGGCTACACCTTC. V gene TRBV14 combines with J gene TRBJ1-2, with TRBD1 matching 7 bases. This CDR3 region has 14 residues. From germline, CDR1 is SGHDN and CDR2 FVKESK. V was clipped by 4 bases and J by 5 bases; unmatched bases: 7.

The rearrangement joins TRBV5-4 to TRBJ2-1; 9 bases match TRBD1. Germline values: CDR1 SGHNT, CDR2 YYREEE (reference sequence). The trim removed 8 bases at V and 8 bases at J, leaving 11 bases unmatched. This CDR3 has 14 residues. The CDR3, as DNA: TGTGCCAGTACCGGGACAGGGAATAAGGATGAGCAGTTCTTC. Amino acid sequence: CASTGTGNKDEQFF.

This clone was detected only a few times. The J gene is TRBJ2-1, the V gene TRBV6-6, with TRBD2 identical over 14 bases. The CDR3 consists of 16 residues. J was trimmed by 3 bases and V by 6 bases; bases with no gene match: 4. Germline loops: CDR1 MNHNY, CDR2 SVGAGI (reference sequence). DNA for the CDR3: TGTGCCAGCAGGAGACTAGCGGGGGGGCTCTACAATGAGCAGTTCTTC. Residues: CASRRLAGGLYNEQFF.

This clone appeared a few times. V and J are TRBV11-2 and TRBJ2-7; perhaps TRBD2 as D (6 bases). The V and J ends lost 5 bases and 0 bases respectively, with 11 bases between them. Germline values: CDR1 SGHAT, CDR2 FQNNGV. There are 14 residues in the CDR3. The CDR3 here is CASSPGTFSYEQYF. In DNA, the CDR3 is TGTGCCAGCAGCCCTGGGACTTTCTCCTACGAGCAGTACTTC. The complete variable domain, with remaining parts taken from reference TRBV11-2 and TRBJ2-7, reads EAGVAQSPRYKIIEKRQSVAFWCNPISGHATLYWYQQILGQGPKLLIQFQNNGVVDDSQLPKDRFSAERLKGVDSTLKIQPAKLEDSAVYLCASSPGTFSYEQYFGPGTRLTVT.

The sample holds a few counts of this clone. V is TRBV28 and J is TRBJ2-3; 14 nucleotides line up with TRBD2. Per germline, CDR1 MDHEN and CDR2 SYDVKM. V was pared by 6 bases and J by 3 bases, with 5 bases of the junction left unmatched. CDR3 size: 16 residues. CDR3 region: CASSPGLAGETDTQYF. The CDR3 nucleotides read TGTGCCAGCAGCCCGGGACTAGCGGGGGAAACAGATACGCAGTATTTT.

This clone was found once. The V gene is TRBV5-1, the J gene TRBJ2-2, with 8 bases aligning to TRBD2. CDR3 size: 15 residues. V lost 7 bases to trimming and J lost 1 base; unmatched junction nucleotides: 6. Germline V gene lookup returns CDR1 SGHRS and CDR2 YFSETQ. The CDR3 DNA reads as TGCGCCAGCTTTAGCGGGGTGCTGAACACCGGGGAGCTGTTTTTT. It translates to CASFSGVLNTGELFF.

This clone was recorded at least ten times. V is TRBV7-2 and J is TRBJ2-3, with TRBD2 matching 10 bases. The length of the CDR3 is 16 residues. Germline assignment: CDR1 SGHTA and CDR2 FQGNSA. With 8 bases clipped from V and 7 bases from J, the junction kept 15 bases outside the gene matches. CDR3 amino acids: CASGKRGGDSLNTQYF. In DNA, the CDR3 is TGTGCCAGCGGAAAGCGGGGGGGGGATTCCTTGAATACGCAGTATTTT.

This clone was counted between two and nine times. The chain carries TRBV25-1 and TRBJ2-2, with 7 bases matching TRBD2. The CDR3 is 13 amino acids. Per the germline V gene, CDR1 is MGHDK and CDR2 is SYGVNS. V lost 11 bases, J lost 1 base, and 4 bases stayed unmatched. The CDR3 loop is CAAGEGNTGELFF. CDR3 sequence (DNA): TGTGCCGCCGGGGAGGGGAACACCGGGGAGCTGTTTTTT.

The chain carries TRBV5-1 and TRBJ2-3; a possible D gene is TRBD1 (6 bases). V lost 0 bases, J lost 8 bases, and 16 bases lay in between. Per germline, CDR1 SGHRS and CDR2 YFSETQ. CDR3 length: 15 residues. This CDR3 reads CASSLGTASVGTQYF. The CDR3 coding sequence is TGCGCCAGCAGCTTGGGGACAGCCTCTGTAGGTACGCAGTATTTT.

The chain uses TRBV28 and TRBJ1-2; possible D gene TRBD1, 5 bases. Trimming shortened V by 8 bases and J by 4 bases, and 14 bases separated the two germline ends. The CDR3 totals 13 residues. Germline CDR1 is MDHEN and CDR2 is SYDVKM. As DNA, the CDR3 is TGTGCCAGCGCAGCGCCCGGGGGCTATGGCTACACCTTC. Translated, it gives CASAAPGGYGYTF.

This clone has more than one count but fewer than ten. The V and J genes are TRBV4-3 and TRBJ1-3; no clear D. The V end was cut by 0 bases, the J end by 5 bases, with 5 bases between. Germline values: CDR1 LGHNA, CDR2 YSLEER. The CDR3 contains 13 residues. CDR3: CASSQDFRNTIYF. CDR3 nucleotides: TGCGCCAGCAGCCAAGATTTTAGAAACACCATATATTTT.

This clone was seen more than once but under ten times. V is TRBV5-1 and J is TRBJ2-5, with D perhaps TRBD2 (6 bases). The CDR3 consists of 15 residues. Germline assignment: CDR1 SGHRS and CDR2 YFSETQ. The V end was cut by 3 bases, the J end by 4 bases, with 16 bases between. CDR3 residues: CASSSPGVSGETQYF. For the CDR3, the DNA is TGCGCCAGCAGCTCGCCGGGGGTGAGCGGAGAGACCCAGTACTTC.

This chain links TRBV29-1 with TRBJ2-7; D uncertain. Between the trimmed V and J ends, which lost 4 bases and 0 bases, there was a span of 10 bases. Germline CDR1 reads SQVTM; CDR2 reads ANQGSEA. The CDR3 covers 13 residues. The CDR3 region is CSVVDTHSYEQYF. Written as DNA, the CDR3 is TGCAGCGTTGTCGACACCCACTCCTACGAGCAGTACTTC.

This chain joins TRBV4-2 and TRBJ1-1, with 7 bases aligning to TRBD1. The CDR3 is 13 amino acids. Germline V CDR1 and CDR2: LGHNA, YNFKEQ. Germline trimming cut 6 bases from V and 1 base from J; bases unmatched to any gene: 2. The CDR3 DNA is TGTGCCAGCAGGACAGGGCGGAACACTGAAGCTTTCTTT. Protein product: CASRTGRNTEAFF.